These 5 T cell receptor beta chains share one sample of origin, sequenced in a study of blood T cell repertoires in COVID-19 (TCRdb year 2020). Library generation was performed with the immunoSEQ multiplex PCR assay. In TCRdb, the immuneACCESS table is reduced to in-frame sequences with V and J assigned. These tables do not hold every clone; where another copy was compared, an unresolved V gene accounts for under half, and the others remain unexplained. In all, the sample holds hundreds of thousands of clones, and about 87% of those were seen once. The top ten clonotypes cover about 0.26% of the sample. The specimen sequenced was peripheral blood. All receptors derive from a woman in her late teens or twenties with acute or convalescent COVID-19.

The genes are TRBV29-1 and TRBJ1-1; D remains unclear. The CDR3 runs 16 residues. Trimming took off 2 bases at V and 0 bases at J, with 16 bases between the two ends. The germline V gene encodes CDR1 SQVTM and CDR2 ANQGSEA. The CDR3 region is CSVERRTLFMNTEAFF. The DNA of the CDR3 is TGCAGCGTTGAAAGGAGAACTCTCTTCATGAACACTGAAGCTTTCTTT.

This rearrangement joins TRBV7-3 to TRBJ2-7; 11 nucleotides align to TRBD1. Per germline, CDR1 SGHTA and CDR2 FQGTGA. The J segment lost 4 bases and the V segment lost 5 bases, leaving 4 bases of the junction unmatched. The CDR3 extends over 14 amino acids. The CDR3 region has the DNA TGTGCCAGCAGCATCGGGACAGGGGGATACGAGCAGTACTTC. Translation gives CASSIGTGGYEQYF. Using reference TRBV7-3 and TRBJ2-7 for the parts outside the CDR3, the full variable domain is GAGVSQTPSNKVTEKGKYVELRCDPISGHTALYWYRQSLGQGPEFLIYFQGTGAADDSGLPNDRFFAVRPEGSVSTLKIQRTERGDSAVYLCASSIGTGGYEQYFGPGTRLTVT.

The genes are TRBV5-1 and TRBJ1-1; D gene unclear. This CDR3 is built from 15 residues. Trimming left V 4 bases short and J 10 bases short, with 23 bases between. CDR1 is SGHRS, CDR2 YFSETQ, per germline. The CDR3 reads CASSPAGVRATAAFF. The CDR3, as DNA: TGCGCCAGCAGCCCGGCCGGGGTTAGGGCCACGGCAGCTTTCTTT.

This clone has a single count. The chain couples TRBV19 to TRBJ2-3; D is uncertain. Trimming took off 8 bases at V and 3 bases at J, with 12 bases between the two ends. This CDR3 region has 13 residues. Germline CDR1 and CDR2: LNHDA and SQIVND (reference sequence). In nucleotides, the CDR3 is TGTGCCAGTGGGCCTATGGTGACAGATACGCAGTATTTT. Protein product: CASGPMVTDTQYF.

The V and J genes are TRBV29-1 and TRBJ2-3; D unclear. CDR3 size: 10 residues. V was cut by 6 bases and J by 5 bases, with 6 bases left in between. CDR1 is SQVTM, CDR2 ANQGSEA, per germline. The CDR3 sequence is CSVAIDTQYF. The CDR3 region has the DNA TGCAGCGTAGCTATAGATACGCAGTATTTT.